What follows describes a single T cell receptor (beta chain). TCRdb's table, derived via immunoSEQ multiplex PCR, lists solely in-frame clones and lacks some. Found here are about 81,000 clones, roughly 95% of them singletons; the top ten hold about 1.5%. This specimen belongs to a study of human versus mouse CDR3 diversity and MHC coevolution. CDR3 length: 14 residues. V lost 5 bases and J lost 8; bases outside the gene matches: 9. Per the germline V gene, CDR1 is LNHDA and CDR2 is SQIVND (reference sequence). The chain recombines TRBV19 with TRBJ2-1; 7 nucleotides align to TRBD2. The sequenced sample was naive CD4+ T cells from blood. Subset specified: CD45RO-negative CD62L-positive naive CD4 T cells. The source of this sequence is a person aged 25 to 75 in good health. CDR3 protein: CASSPSGMLDEQFF. Here the CDR3 DNA reads TGTGCCAGTAGTCCCAGCGGGATGTTGGATGAGCAGTTCTTC.